The 19 T cell receptor beta chains listed next were all sequenced from one sample in a study of T cells after yellow fever vaccination. A single record per CDR3 protein comes from TCRdb applying MiXCR to the 5' RACE reads. Here the sample spans 150,000 or so distinct CDR3 sequences, around 9.3% being singletons. The sequenced sample was CD8+ T cells sorted from PBMCs, obtained 45 days after the yellow fever booster vaccination. The receptors here all came from a man in his late teens or twenties who received the YFV17D yellow fever vaccine.

This clonotype was observed a handful of times. V and J are TRBV6-2 or TRBV6-3 and TRBJ1-5; 8 nucleotides align to TRBD1. Germline values: CDR1 MNHEY, CDR2 SVGEGT. The CDR3 consists of 15 residues. J gave up 8 bases and V 4 bases, and 10 bases lay outside the gene matches. DNA of the CDR3: TGTGCCAGCAGTTCGACAAAGACAGGGGTTGAGCCCCAGCATTTT. Its protein is CASSSTKTGVEPQHF.

The gene calls are TRBV7-6 and TRBJ2-7; 11 positions agree with TRBD1. Germline CDR1 and CDR2: SGHVS and FNYEAQ. CDR3 size: 15 residues. The trim removed 5 bases at V and 4 bases at J, leaving 7 bases unmatched. The CDR3 protein is CASSVGQGAIYEQYV. CDR3 nucleotide sequence: TGTGCCAGCAGCGTTGGACAGGGGGCCATTTACGAGCAGTACGTC.

The chain has TRBV2 and TRBJ1-5; no firm D call. Germline V CDR1 and CDR2: SNHLY, FYNNEI. This CDR3 contains 15 residues. Trimming stripped 1 base from V and 7 bases from J, with 14 bases between. The CDR3 spells CASSEDRSRRQPQHF. The CDR3 DNA sequence: TGTGCCAGCAGTGAAGATCGGAGCCGACGACAGCCCCAGCATTTT.

This clonotype was detected only a few times. The chain combines TRBV7-8 with TRBJ2-7; unclear D gene. Germline V gene data show CDR1 as SGHVS and CDR2 as FQNEAQ. The CDR3 spans 15 residues. Trimming shortened V by 1 base and J by 0 bases, and 10 bases separated the two germline ends. This CDR3 is CASSLDGHFSYEQYF. DNA for the CDR3: TGTGCCAGCAGCTTAGACGGCCATTTCTCCTACGAGCAGTACTTC.

The CDR3 loop is CASRDRTGLYEQYV. In nucleotides, the CDR3 is TGTGCCAGCAGGGACCGGACAGGGCTATACGAGCAGTACGTC. The chain employs TRBV5-7 and TRBJ2-7; TRBD1 agrees at 8 bases. TRBV5-7 is labeled an ORF, and its function is uncertain. The V and J ends lost 5 bases and 4 bases, in that order; junction bases with no gene match: 8. CDR3 size: 14 residues.

The CDR3 is CASTNRGNTGELFF. CDR3 nucleotide sequence: TGTGCCAGCACTAATAGGGGGAACACCGGGGAGCTGTTTTTT. The chain uses TRBV12-3 or TRBV12-4 and TRBJ2-2, with TRBD1 as a possible D gene (5 bases). The CDR3 runs to 14 residues. Trimming cost V 7 bases and J 1 base, with 10 bases left between them.

This clonotype was seen a handful of times. The chain joins TRBV27 to TRBJ2-7, with D unresolved. The CDR3 extends over 12 amino acids. CDR1 and CDR2 from the germline V gene are MNHEY and SMNVEV (reference sequence). V dropped 4 bases and J dropped 7 bases, with 11 bases sitting between them. CDR3 coding DNA: TGTGCCAGCAGTTACCTCCTAGGTGAGCAGTACTTC. Amino acids: CASSYLLGEQYF.

The rearrangement joins TRBV2 to TRBJ2-1; D not certain. Germline V gives CDR1 SNHLY, CDR2 FYNNEI. The CDR3 has 10 amino acids. V was cut by 4 bases and J by 8 bases, with 3 bases left in between. The CDR3 DNA follows: TGTGCCAGCAGTGCTTATGAGCAGTTCTTC. This sequence encodes CASSAYEQFF.

The rearrangement links TRBV5-1 to TRBJ2-7; D is unclear. Germline V gives CDR1 SGHRS, CDR2 YFSETQ. The CDR3 runs to 14 residues. V lost 0 bases and J 0 bases, leaving 7 bases between the germline ends. The CDR3 here is CASSLVAASYEQYF. CDR3 sequence (DNA): TGCGCCAGCAGCTTGGTTGCAGCCTCCTACGAGCAGTACTTC.

This chain uses TRBV24-1 with TRBJ2-5, with D possibly called TRBD1 or TRBD2 (5 bases each). V shed 3 bases and J shed 3 bases, with 22 bases lying between them. The CDR3 loop spans 18 amino acids. Germline CDR1 KGHDR, CDR2 SFDVKD. The CDR3 coding sequence is TGTGCCACCAGTGATCGGAACCCTCCTCGGGACGGGGAAGAGACCCAGTACTTC. Its translation: CATSDRNPPRDGEETQYF.

This clonotype was detected only a few times. The chain joins TRBV4-1 to TRBJ1-1; D might be TRBD1 (6 bases). Trimming cost V 4 bases and J 1 base, with 10 bases left between them. This CDR3 is built from 14 residues. Germline values: CDR1 MGHRA, CDR2 YSYEKL. The CDR3 spells CASSRGQTNTEAFF. CDR3 nucleotide sequence: TGCGCCAGCAGCCGCGGACAGACGAACACTGAAGCTTTCTTT.

This clonotype was recorded at least ten times. V is TRBV11-2 and J is TRBJ1-5, with 10 bases matching TRBD1. The V gene's germline CDR1 is SGHAT and CDR2 FQNNGV. The CDR3 extends over 15 amino acids. The ends lost 4 bases at V and 5 bases at J; junction bases unmatched: 5. The CDR3 bases are TGTGCCAGCAGCTCCGGACAGGGGGATGATCAGCCCCAGCATTTT. It is translated as CASSSGQGDDQPQHF. The full variable domain, in which reference TRBV11-2 and TRBJ1-5 provide the parts outside the CDR3, is EAGVAQSPRYKIIEKRQSVAFWCNPISGHATLYWYQQILGQGPKLLIQFQNNGVVDDSQLPKDRFSAERLKGVDSTLKIQPAKLEDSAVYLCASSSGQGDDQPQHFGDGTRLSIL.

In this sample, this clonotype turned up a few times. The CDR3 DNA follows: TGTGCCAGCAGTTATCCGGGGGGGGATGAGCAGTACTTC. This codes for CASSYPGGDEQYF. This chain links TRBV6-5 with TRBJ2-7; 8 nucleotides match TRBD2. J lost 7 bases, V lost 3 bases, and 5 bases had no gene match. The CDR3 runs 13 residues. In germline, CDR1 is MNHEY, CDR2 SVGAGI.

The rearrangement joins TRBV6-2 or TRBV6-3 to TRBJ2-7; D is perhaps TRBD2 (6 bases). CDR3 length: 15 residues. The V gene's germline CDR1 is MNHEY and CDR2 SVGEGT. V lost 3 bases and J lost 5, with 17 bases in between. The CDR3 region is CASSYRTPGGNEQYF. Here the CDR3 DNA reads TGTGCCAGCAGTTATAGGACGCCCGGGGGAAACGAGCAGTACTTC.

This clonotype occurred a few times. V is TRBV19 and J is TRBJ2-3; 13 positions match TRBD2. CDR3 length: 16 residues. V was pared by 5 bases and J by 4 bases, with 6 bases of the junction left unmatched. Looked up from germline, CDR1 is LNHDA and CDR2 is SQIVND (reference sequence). The CDR3 bases are TGTGCCAGTAGTCTCGGACTAGCGGGGGCAGCAGATACGCAGTATTTT. This sequence encodes CASSLGLAGAADTQYF.

V and J are TRBV27 and TRBJ1-1; D is unresolved. V lost 3 bases and J lost 0, with 14 bases in between. The CDR3 is made up of 16 amino acids. Germline CDR1 reads MNHEY; CDR2 reads SMNVEV (reference sequence). The CDR3 region is CASSFLPGAMNTEAFF. In nucleotides, the CDR3 is TGTGCCAGCAGTTTTTTGCCCGGAGCCATGAACACTGAAGCTTTCTTT.

The chain combines TRBV6-1 with TRBJ1-1, with D unresolved. Germline loops: CDR1 MNHNS, CDR2 SASEGT. The V and J ends lost 2 bases and 8 bases respectively, with 9 bases between them. The CDR3 is made up of 12 amino acids. The CDR3 loop is CASSELANEAFF. CDR3 in DNA: TGTGCCAGCAGTGAATTAGCTAACGAAGCTTTCTTT.

There are a few counts of this clonotype. The genes are TRBV25-1 and TRBJ1-4; D perhaps matches TRBD1 (6 bases). Trimming pared 2 bases from V and 11 bases from J, leaving 18 bases between. The CDR3 is made up of 15 amino acids. Germline V gives CDR1 MGHDK, CDR2 SYGVNS. CDR3 sequence (DNA): TGTGCCAGCAGTGAAATGACCGGGACAAAGGATAAACTGTTTTTT. Its protein product is CASSEMTGTKDKLFF.

The V and J genes are TRBV2 and TRBJ1-2; no clear D. Trimming removed 10 bases at V and 8 bases at J, with 17 bases between. Germline values: CDR1 SNHLY, CDR2 FYNNEI. The CDR3 loop spans 12 amino acids. The CDR3 sequence: CAKRPTLLGYTF. The CDR3 nucleotides are TGTGCCAAAAGACCGACGCTTCTGGGCTACACCTTC.